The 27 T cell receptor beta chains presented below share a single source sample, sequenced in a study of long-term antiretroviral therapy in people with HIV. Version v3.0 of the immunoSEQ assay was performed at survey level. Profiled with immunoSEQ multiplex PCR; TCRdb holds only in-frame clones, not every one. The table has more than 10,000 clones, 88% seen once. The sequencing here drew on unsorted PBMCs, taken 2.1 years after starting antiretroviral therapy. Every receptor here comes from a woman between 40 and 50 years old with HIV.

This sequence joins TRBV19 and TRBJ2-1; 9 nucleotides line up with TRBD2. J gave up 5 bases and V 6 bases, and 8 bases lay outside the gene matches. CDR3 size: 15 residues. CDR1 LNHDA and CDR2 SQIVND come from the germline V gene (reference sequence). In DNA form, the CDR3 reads TGTGCCAGTAGCCGGTCTCGCGGGGGGGACAATGAGCAGTTCTTC. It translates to CASSRSRGGDNEQFF. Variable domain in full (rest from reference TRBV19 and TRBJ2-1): DGGITQSPKYLFRKEGQNVTLSCEQNLNHDAMYWYRQDPGQGLRLIYYSQIVNDFQKGDIAEGYSVSREKKESFPLTVTSAQKNPTAFYLCASSRSRGGDNEQFFGPGTRLTVL.

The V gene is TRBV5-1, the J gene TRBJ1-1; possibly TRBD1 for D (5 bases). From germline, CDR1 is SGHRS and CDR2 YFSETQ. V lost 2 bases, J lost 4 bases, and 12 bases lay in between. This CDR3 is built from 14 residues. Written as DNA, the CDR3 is TGCGCCAGCAGCTTTGGGGCGGAGGTCACTGAAGCTTTCTTT. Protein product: CASSFGAEVTEAFF.

CDR3 DNA sequence: TGTGCCAGCAGCTTAGCGGGGGGGTTCGACGAGCAGTACTTC. Translation: CASSLAGGFDEQYF. The chain recombines TRBV7-2 with TRBJ2-7, with 7 bases aligning to TRBD2. With V trimmed by 0 bases and J by 5 bases, 4 bases remained unmatched. Germline loops: CDR1 SGHTA, CDR2 FQGNSA. The CDR3 totals 14 residues.

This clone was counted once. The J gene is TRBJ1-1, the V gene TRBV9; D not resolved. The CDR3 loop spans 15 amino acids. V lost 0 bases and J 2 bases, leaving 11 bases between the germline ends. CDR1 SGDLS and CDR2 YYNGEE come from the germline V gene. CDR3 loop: CASSVARGPNTEAFF. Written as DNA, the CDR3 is TGTGCCAGCAGCGTAGCTCGTGGGCCCAACACTGAAGCTTTCTTT.

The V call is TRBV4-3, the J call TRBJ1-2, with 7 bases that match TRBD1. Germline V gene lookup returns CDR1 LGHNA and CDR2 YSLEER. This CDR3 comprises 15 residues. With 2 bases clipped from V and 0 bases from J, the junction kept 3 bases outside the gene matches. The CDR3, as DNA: TGCGCCAGCAGCCAAATGGGGACAGCTAACTATGGCTACACCTTC. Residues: CASSQMGTANYGYTF.

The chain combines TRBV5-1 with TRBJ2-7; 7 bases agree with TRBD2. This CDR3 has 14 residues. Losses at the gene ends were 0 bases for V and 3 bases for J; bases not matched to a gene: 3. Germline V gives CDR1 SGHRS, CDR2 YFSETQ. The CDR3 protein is CASSLGTRNYEQYF. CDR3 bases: TGCGCCAGCAGCTTGGGGACTAGGAACTACGAGCAGTACTTC.

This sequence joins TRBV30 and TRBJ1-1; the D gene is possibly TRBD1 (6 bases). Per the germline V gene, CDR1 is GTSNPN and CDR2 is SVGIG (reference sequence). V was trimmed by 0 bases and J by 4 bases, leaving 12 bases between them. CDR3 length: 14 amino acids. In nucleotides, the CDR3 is TGTGCCTGGAGTGTACAACAGGGAGTCACTGAAGCTTTCTTT. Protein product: CAWSVQQGVTEAFF.

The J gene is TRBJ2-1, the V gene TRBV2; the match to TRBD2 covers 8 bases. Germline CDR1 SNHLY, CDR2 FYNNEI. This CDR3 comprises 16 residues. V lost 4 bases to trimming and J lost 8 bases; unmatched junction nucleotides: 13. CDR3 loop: CASSVGAGAPWDEQFF. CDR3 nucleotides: TGTGCCAGCAGTGTAGGAGCGGGGGCCCCGTGGGATGAGCAGTTCTTC.

This CDR3 reads CASLSGSDGYTF. CDR3 DNA: TGTGCCAGTCTGTCAGGGTCTGATGGCTACACCTTC. The J gene is TRBJ1-2, the V gene TRBV27, with D possibly matching TRBD1 (5 bases). Germline CDR1 and CDR2: MNHEY and SMNVEV (reference sequence). The CDR3 sequence is 12 residues long. V shed 9 bases and J shed 6 bases, with 14 bases lying between them.

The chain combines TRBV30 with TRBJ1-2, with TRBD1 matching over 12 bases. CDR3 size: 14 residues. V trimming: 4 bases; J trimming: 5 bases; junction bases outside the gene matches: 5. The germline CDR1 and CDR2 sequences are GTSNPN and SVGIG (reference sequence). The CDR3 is CAWNPGQGAYGYTF. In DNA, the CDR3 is TGTGCCTGGAATCCGGGACAGGGGGCTTATGGCTACACCTTC. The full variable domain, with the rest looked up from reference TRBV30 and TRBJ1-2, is SQTIHQWPATLVQPVGSPLSLECTVEGTSNPNLYWYRQAAGRGLQLLFYSVGIGQISSEVPQNLSASRPQDRQFILSSKKLLLSDSGFYLCAWNPGQGAYGYTFGSGTRLTVV.

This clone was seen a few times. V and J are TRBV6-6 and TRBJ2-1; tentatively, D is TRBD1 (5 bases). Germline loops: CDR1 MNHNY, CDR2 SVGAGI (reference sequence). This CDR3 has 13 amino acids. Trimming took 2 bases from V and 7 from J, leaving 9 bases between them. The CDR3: CASSYVSGNEQFF. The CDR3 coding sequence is TGTGCCAGCAGTTACGTTTCAGGGAATGAGCAGTTCTTC.

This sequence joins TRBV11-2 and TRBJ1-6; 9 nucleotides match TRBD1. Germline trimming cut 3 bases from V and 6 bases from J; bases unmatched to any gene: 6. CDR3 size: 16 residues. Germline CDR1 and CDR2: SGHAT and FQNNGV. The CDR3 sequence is CASSFGTGLSNSPLHF. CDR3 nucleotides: TGTGCCAGCAGCTTTGGGACAGGGTTATCTAATTCACCCCTCCACTTT.

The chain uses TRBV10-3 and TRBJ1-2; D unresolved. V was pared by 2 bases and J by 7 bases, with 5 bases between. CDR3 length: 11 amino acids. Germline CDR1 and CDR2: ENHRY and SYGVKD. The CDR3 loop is CAISEGSGYTF. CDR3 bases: TGTGCCATCAGTGAGGGCAGTGGCTACACCTTC.

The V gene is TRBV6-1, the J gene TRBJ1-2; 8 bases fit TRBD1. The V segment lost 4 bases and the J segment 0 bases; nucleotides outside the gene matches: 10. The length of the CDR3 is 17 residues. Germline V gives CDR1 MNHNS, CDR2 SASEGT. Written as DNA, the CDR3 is TGTGCCAGCAGTGGAAGGACAGGGAAACCCTCTAACTATGGCTACACCTTC. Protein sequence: CASSGRTGKPSNYGYTF.

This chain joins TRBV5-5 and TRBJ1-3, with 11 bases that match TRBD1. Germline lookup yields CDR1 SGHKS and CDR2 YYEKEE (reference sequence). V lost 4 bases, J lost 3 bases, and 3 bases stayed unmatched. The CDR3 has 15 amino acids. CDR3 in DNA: TGTGCCAGCAGCCCGGACAGGGGGCTTGGAAACACCATATATTTT. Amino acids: CASSPDRGLGNTIYF. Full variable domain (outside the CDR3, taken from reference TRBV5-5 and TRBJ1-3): DAGVTQSPTHLIKTRGQQVTLRCSPISGHKSVSWYQQVLGQGPQFIFQYYEKEERGRGNFPDRFSARQFPNYSSELNVNALLLGDSALYLCASSPDRGLGNTIYFGEGSWLTVV.

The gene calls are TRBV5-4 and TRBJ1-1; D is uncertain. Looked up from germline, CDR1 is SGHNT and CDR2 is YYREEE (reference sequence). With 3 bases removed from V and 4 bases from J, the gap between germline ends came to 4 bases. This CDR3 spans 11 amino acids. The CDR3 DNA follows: TGTGCCAGCAGCTCACCCACTGAAGCTTTCTTT. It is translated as CASSSPTEAFF.

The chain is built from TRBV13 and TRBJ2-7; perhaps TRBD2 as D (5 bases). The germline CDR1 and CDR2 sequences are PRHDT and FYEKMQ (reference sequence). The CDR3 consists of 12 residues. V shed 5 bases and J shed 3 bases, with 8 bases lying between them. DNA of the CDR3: TGTGCCAGCAGCCGCCGGGGCTACGAGCAGTACTTC. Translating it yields CASSRRGYEQYF.

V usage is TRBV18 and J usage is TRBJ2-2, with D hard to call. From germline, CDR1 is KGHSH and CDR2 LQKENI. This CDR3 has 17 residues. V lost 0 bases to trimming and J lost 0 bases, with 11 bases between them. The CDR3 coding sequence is TGTGCCAGCTCACCACCGGGCACTTACGCGAACACCGGGGAGCTGTTTTTT. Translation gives CASSPPGTYANTGELFF.

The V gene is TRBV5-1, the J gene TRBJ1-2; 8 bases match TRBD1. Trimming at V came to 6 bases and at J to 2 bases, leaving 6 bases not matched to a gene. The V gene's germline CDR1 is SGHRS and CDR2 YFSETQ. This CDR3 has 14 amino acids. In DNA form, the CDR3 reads TGCGCCAGCACCTCTCGGACAGGGAACTATGGCTACACCTTC. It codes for CASTSRTGNYGYTF.

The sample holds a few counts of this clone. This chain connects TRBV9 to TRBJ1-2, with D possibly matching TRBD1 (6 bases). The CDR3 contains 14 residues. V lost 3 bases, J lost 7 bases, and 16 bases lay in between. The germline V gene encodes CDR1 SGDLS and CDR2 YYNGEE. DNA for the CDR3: TGTGCCAGCAGCGCACGACAGGCGGGGATTGGCTACACCTTC. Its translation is CASSARQAGIGYTF.

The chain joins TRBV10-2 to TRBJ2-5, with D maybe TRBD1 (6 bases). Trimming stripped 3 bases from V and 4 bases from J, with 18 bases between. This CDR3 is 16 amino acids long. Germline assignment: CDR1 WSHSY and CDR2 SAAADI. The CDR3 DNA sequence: TGCGCCAGCAGTGATCTATCCAGGGGTGAGGGAGAGACCCAGTACTTC. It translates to CASSDLSRGEGETQYF.

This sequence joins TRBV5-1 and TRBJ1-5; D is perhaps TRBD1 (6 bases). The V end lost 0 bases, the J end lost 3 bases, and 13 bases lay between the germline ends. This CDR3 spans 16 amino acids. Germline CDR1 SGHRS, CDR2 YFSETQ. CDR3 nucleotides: TGCGCCAGCAGCTTGGACGGGACAATGAACAATCAGCCCCAGCATTTT. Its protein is CASSLDGTMNNQPQHF.

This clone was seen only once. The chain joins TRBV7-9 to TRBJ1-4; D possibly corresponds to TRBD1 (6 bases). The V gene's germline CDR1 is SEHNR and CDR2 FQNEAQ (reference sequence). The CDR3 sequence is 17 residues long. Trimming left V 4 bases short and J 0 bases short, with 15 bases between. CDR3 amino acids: CASSSLSGTPTNEKLFF. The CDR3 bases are TGTGCCAGCAGCTCCCTGTCCGGGACACCAACTAATGAAAAACTGTTTTTT.

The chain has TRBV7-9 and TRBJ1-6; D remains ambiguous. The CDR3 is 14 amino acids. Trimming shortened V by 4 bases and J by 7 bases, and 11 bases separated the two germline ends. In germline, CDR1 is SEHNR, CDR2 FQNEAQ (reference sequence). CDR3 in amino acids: CASSSYSDNSPLHF. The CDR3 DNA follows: TGTGCCAGCAGCTCCTACAGTGACAATTCACCCCTCCACTTT.

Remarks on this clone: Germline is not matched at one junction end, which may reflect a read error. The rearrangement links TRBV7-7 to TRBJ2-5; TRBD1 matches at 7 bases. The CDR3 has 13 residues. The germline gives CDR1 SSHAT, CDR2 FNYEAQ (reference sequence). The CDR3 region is CASSLGTEETQYF. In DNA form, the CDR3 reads TGTGCTAGCAGCTTAGGGACAGAAGAGACCCAGTACTTC.

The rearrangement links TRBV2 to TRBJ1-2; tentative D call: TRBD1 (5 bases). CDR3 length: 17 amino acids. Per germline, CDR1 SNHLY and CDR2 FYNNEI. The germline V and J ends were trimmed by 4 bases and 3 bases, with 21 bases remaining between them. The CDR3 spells CASSVGKGRTDYYGYTF. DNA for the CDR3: TGTGCCAGCAGTGTAGGAAAGGGGCGGACCGACTACTATGGCTACACCTTC.

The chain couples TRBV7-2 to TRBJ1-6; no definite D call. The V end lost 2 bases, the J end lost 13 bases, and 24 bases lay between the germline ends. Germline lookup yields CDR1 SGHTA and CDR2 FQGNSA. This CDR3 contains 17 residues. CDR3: CASSLSGSRGGSFPLHF. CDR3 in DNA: TGTGCCAGCAGCTTAAGCGGCTCCCGAGGAGGGTCCTTCCCCCTCCACTTT.